This TCR beta chain was sequenced during a study of T-cell memory formation after mild COVID-19 (dated by TCRdb to 2020 to 2022). General notes on the study: TCR sequence clusters from the two donors were largely donor specific. Longitudinal TCRalpha and TCRbeta repertoire sequencing tracked T-cell clones expanding and contracting after mild COVID-19 in two donors. Two young, previously healthy adult volunteers made up the cohort, one male and one female.

The CDR3 runs 13 residues from the cysteine to the phenylalanine. Solely the CDR3 DNA is kept, with 39 bases framed from the first base. According to the germline V gene, CDR1 reads MNHNS and CDR2 reads SASEGT. For this chain, trimming is 11 bases at the V end and 8 bases at the J end, and the number of junction bases without a gene match is 12. Sequencing was carried out with an Illumina NovaSeq 6000. TCRalpha and TCRbeta cDNA libraries were constructed by 5'RACE with constant-segment primers, with sample barcodes and unique molecular identifiers being introduced. RNA was extracted from every sample with Trizol reagent. Library amplification was performed in two PCR steps, and a second sample barcode and Illumina TruSeq adapters were introduced in the second step. Sequencing of libraries was performed on an Illumina NovaSeq with 2 x 150 bp paired-end reads. Per the authors' processing: Reads were demultiplexed and collapsed into UMI-guided consensus sequences with migec v1.2.7. With mixcr v2.1.11, UMI consensuses were aligned to TRA and TRB V and J templates and assembled into clonotypes. A clonotype was counted as expanded or contracted only when both edgeR and NoisET called the clonotype significant, with the noise models trained on biological replicates. edgeR calls used a false discovery rate-adjusted p below 0.01 and a log2 fold-change threshold of 1. As an exploratory analysis of dynamics, PCA with hierarchical clustering was applied to max-normalized trajectories of the 1000 most abundant clonotypes. Separately sequenced CD4+ and CD8+ repertoires were used to assign the CD4 or CD8 phenotype of responding clones. TCRdb reworked the public reads: Q25 trimming with fastp, MiXCR clone assembly, productive beta chains retained. Each entry merges the rows of one CDR3 protein and shows their most common DNA and genes. In this record, the V and J calls reflect TCRdb's handling and not the investigators' own analysis. The table for this sample lists 350,000 to 450,000 distinct CDR3 sequences; approximately 24% of them were counted only once. The ten largest clones represent around 8.7% of the sample.

To note about this clonotype: What antigen it recognizes has not been identified. Base quality data are lacking; no much larger clone is found one base away.

Ficoll-Paque density gradient centrifugation was used to isolate PBMCs. The investigation overall reported the following: Balanced CD4/CD8 phenotypes were observed for clones contracting from day 15 to 85, whereas a bias towards CD4+ was observed for a second wave of clones expanding from day 15 to 37. The study covered only two mild cases, and larger cohorts including severe cases with pre-infection samples were considered necessary. Contracting CD4+ clones were located mainly in the CM and EM memory subsets, whereas CD8+ clones were found to be enriched in EMRA. Whether the second-wave clones peaking on day 37 were SARS-CoV-2 specific was not confirmed. Some responding clones were found in pre-infection memory, which suggests that pre-existing cross-reactive memory T cells took part in the SARS-CoV-2 response.

This sequence originates from an adult woman who had mild COVID-19 (a few samples of this study predate the infection). The sample titles of this study are shuffled in the database, so cell type and time point are left out; the donor was told from shared clones. The source material was PBMCs or a T cell subset sorted from them (not recorded which). This receptor chain uses TRBV6-1 and TRBJ2-1; TRBD1 lines up with 7 middle nucleotides. The base sequence is TGTGCCCGAGGGGGCAGGGAGATTGATGAGCAGTTCTTC. Translated, it gives CARGGREIDEQFF.